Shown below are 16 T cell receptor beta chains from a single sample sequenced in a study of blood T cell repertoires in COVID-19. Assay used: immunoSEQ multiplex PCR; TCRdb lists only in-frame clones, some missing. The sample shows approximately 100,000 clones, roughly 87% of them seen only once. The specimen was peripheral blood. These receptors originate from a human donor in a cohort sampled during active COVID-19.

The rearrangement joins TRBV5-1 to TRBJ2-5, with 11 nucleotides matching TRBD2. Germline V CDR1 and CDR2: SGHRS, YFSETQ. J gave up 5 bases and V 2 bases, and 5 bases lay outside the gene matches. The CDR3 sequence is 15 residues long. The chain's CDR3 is CASSLLAGERETQYF. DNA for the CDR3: TGCGCCAGCAGCTTACTAGCGGGGGAGAGGGAGACCCAGTACTTC.

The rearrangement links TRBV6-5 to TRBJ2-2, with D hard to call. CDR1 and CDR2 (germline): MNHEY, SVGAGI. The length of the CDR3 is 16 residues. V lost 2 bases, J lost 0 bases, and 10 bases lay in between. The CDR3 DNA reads TGTGCCAGCAGTTACAACGGTTACGCGAACACCGGGGAGCTGTTTTTT. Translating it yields CASSYNGYANTGELFF.

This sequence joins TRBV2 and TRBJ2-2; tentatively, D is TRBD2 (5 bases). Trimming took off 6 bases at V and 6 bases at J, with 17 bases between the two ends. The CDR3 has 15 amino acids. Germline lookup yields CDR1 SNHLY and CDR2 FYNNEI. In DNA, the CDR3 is TGTGCCAGCAGCCCCCTGATCCCAGCGGCCGGGGAGCTGTTTTTT. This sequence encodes CASSPLIPAAGELFF.

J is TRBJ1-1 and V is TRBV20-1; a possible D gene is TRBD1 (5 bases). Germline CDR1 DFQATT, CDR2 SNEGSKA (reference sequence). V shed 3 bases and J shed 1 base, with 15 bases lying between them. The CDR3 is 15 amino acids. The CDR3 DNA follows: TGCAGTGCTAGTAGGCCCGGGGGAGGGAACACTGAAGCTTTCTTT. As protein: CSASRPGGGNTEAFF.

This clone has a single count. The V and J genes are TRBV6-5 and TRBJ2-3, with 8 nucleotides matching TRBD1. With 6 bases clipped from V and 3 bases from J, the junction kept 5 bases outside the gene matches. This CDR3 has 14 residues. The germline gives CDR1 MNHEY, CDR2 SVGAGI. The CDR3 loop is CASSPGGWTDTQYF. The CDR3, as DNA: TGTGCCAGCAGCCCAGGGGGCTGGACAGATACGCAGTATTTT.

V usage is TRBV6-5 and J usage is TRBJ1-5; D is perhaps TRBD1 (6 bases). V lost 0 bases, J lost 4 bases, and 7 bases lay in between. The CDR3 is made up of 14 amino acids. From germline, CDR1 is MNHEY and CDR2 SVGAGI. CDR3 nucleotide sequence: TGTGCCAGCAGTTACTCGGACAGAAATCAGCCCCAGCATTTT. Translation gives CASSYSDRNQPQHF.

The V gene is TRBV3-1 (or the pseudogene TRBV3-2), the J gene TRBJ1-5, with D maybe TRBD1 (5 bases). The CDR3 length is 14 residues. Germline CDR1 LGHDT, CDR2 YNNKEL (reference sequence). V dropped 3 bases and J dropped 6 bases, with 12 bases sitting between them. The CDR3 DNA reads TGTGCCAGCAGCCACCAAAGGGGCGGTCAGCCCCAGCATTTT. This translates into CASSHQRGGQPQHF.

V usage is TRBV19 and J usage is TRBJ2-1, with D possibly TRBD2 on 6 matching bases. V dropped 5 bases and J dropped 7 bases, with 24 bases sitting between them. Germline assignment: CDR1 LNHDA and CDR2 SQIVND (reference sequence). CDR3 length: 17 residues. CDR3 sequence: CASSGRASGVFANEQFF. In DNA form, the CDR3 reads TGTGCCAGTAGTGGGCGGGCCTCGGGGGTATTTGCAAATGAGCAGTTCTTC.

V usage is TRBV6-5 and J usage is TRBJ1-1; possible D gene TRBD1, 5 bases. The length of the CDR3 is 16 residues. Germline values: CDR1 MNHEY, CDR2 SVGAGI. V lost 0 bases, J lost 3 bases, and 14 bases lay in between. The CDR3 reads CASSYSRRGGDTEAFF. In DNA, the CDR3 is TGTGCCAGCAGTTACTCGCGTCGGGGGGGGGACACTGAAGCTTTCTTT.

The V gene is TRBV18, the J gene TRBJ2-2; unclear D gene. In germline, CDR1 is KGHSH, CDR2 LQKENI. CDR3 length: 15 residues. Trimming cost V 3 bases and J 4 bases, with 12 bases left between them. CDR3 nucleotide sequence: TGTGCCAGCTCACCTCGCCAACTCTCCACCGGGGAGCTGTTTTTT. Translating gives CASSPRQLSTGELFF.

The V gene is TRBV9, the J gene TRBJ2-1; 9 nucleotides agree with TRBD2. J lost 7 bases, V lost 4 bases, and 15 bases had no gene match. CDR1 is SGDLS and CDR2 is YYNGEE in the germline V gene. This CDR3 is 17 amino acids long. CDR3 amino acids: CASSILLGRGGLNEQFF. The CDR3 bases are TGTGCCAGCAGCATCCTACTCGGGCGGGGGGGCCTTAATGAGCAGTTCTTC.

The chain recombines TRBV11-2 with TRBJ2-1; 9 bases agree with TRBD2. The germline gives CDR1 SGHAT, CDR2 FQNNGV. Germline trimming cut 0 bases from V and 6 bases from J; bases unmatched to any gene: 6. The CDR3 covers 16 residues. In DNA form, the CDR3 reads TGTGCCAGCAGCTTAGAGCTAGCGGGGCCTCTCAATGAGCAGTTCTTC. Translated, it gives CASSLELAGPLNEQFF.

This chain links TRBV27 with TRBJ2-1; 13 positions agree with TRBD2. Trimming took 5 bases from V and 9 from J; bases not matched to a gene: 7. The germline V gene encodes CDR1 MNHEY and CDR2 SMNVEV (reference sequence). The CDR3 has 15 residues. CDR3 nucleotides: TGTGCCAGCAGTAACTCCTGGACTAGCGGGGGTGAGCAGTTCTTC. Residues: CASSNSWTSGGEQFF.

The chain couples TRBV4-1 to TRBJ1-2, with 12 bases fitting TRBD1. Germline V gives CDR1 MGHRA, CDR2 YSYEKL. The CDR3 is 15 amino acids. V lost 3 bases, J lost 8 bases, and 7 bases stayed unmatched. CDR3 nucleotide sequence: TGCGCCAGCAGCCATGGTCAGGGACAGGGGGCCGGCTACACCTTC. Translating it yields CASSHGQGQGAGYTF.

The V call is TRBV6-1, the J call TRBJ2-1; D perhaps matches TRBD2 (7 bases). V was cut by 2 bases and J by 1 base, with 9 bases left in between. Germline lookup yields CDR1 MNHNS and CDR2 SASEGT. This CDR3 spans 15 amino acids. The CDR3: CASSERGGSYNEQFF. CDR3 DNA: TGTGCCAGCAGTGAAAGGGGGGGATCCTACAATGAGCAGTTCTTC.

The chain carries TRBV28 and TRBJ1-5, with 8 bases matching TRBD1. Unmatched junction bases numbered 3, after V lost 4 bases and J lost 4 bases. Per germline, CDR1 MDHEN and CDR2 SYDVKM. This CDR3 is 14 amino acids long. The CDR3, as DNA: TGTGCCAGCAGTTCACAGGGGGGTAATCAGCCCCAGCATTTT. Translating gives CASSSQGGNQPQHF.